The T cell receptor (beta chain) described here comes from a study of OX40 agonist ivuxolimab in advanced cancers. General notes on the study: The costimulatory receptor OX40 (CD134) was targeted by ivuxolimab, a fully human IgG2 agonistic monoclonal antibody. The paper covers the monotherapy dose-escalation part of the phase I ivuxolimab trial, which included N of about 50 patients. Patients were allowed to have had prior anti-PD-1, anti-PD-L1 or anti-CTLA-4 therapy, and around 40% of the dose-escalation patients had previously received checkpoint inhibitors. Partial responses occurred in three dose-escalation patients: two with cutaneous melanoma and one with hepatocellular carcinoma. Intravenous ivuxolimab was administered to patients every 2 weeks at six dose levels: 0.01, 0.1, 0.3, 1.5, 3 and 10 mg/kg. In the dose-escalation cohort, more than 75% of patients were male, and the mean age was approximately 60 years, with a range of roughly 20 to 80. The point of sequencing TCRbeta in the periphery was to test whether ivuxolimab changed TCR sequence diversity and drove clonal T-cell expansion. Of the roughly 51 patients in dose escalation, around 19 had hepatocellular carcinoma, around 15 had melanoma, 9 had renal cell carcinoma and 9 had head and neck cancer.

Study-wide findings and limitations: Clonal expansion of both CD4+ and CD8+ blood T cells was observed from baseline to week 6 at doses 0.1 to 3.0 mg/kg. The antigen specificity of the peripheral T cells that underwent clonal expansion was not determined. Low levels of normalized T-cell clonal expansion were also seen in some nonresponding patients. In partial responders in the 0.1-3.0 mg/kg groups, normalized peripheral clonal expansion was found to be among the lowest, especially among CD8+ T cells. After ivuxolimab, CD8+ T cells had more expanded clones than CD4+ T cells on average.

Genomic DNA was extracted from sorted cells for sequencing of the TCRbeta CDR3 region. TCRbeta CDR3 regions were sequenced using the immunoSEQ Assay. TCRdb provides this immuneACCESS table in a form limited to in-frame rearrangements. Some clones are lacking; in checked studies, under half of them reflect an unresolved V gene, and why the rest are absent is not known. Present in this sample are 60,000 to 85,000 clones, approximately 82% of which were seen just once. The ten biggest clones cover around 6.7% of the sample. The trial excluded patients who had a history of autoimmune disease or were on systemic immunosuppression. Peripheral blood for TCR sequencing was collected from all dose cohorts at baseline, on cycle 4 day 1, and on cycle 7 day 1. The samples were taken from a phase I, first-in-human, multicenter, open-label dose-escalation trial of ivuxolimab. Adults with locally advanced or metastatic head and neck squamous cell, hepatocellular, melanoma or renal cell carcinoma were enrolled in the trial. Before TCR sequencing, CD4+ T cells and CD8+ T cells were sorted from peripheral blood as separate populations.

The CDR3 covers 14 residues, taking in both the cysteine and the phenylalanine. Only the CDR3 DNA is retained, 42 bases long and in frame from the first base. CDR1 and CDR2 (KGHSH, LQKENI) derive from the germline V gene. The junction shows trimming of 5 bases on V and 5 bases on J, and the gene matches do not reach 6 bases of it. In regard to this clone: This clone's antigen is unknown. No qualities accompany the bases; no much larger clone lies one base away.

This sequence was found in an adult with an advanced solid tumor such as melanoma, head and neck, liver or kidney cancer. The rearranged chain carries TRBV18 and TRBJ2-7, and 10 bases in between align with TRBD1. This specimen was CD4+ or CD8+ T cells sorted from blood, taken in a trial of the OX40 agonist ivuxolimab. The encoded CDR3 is CASSNRDRGDEQYF. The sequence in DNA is TGTGCCAGCTCAAACCGGGACAGGGGCGACGAGCAGTACTTC.